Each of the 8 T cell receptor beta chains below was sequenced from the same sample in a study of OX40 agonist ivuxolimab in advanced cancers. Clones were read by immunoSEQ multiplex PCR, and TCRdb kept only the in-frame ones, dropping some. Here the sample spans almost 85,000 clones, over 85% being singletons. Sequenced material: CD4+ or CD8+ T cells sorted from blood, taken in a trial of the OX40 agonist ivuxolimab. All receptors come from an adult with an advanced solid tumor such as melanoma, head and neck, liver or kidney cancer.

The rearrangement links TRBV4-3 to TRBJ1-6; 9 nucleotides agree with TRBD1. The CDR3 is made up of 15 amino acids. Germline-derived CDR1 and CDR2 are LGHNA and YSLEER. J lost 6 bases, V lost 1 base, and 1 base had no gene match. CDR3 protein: CASSQGTGANSPLHF. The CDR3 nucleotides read TGCGCCAGCAGCCAAGGGACAGGGGCTAATTCACCCCTCCACTTT.

CDR3 DNA sequence: TGTGCCACCCTGGGACGGAGCACCGGGGAGCTGTTTTTT. It translates to CATLGRSTGELFF. The rearrangement uses TRBV10-3 and TRBJ2-2, with D perhaps matching TRBD1 or TRBD2 (5 bases each). The length of the CDR3 is 13 residues. From germline, CDR1 is ENHRY and CDR2 SYGVKD. Trimming took 10 bases from V and 4 from J, leaving 13 bases between them.

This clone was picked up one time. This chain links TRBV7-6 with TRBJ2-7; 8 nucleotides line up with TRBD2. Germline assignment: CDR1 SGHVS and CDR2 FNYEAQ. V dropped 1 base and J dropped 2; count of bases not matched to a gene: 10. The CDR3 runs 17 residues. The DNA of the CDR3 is TGTGCCAGCAGCTTAGTGGGGCCCCAGCGGGGGACCTACGAGCAGTACTTC. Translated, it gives CASSLVGPQRGTYEQYF.

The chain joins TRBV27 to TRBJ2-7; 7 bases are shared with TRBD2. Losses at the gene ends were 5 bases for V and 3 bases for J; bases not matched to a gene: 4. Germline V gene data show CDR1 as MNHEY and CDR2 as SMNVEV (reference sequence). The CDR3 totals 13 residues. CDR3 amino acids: CASSAGDGYEQYF. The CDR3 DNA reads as TGTGCCAGCAGTGCGGGAGACGGCTACGAGCAGTACTTC.

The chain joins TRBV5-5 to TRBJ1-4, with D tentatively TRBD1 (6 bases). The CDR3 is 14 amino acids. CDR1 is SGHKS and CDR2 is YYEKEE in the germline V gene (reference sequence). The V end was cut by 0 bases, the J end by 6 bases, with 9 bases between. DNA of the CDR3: TGTGCCAGCAGCTTGGCGGCAGGGGATGAAAAACTGTTTTTT. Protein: CASSLAAGDEKLFF.

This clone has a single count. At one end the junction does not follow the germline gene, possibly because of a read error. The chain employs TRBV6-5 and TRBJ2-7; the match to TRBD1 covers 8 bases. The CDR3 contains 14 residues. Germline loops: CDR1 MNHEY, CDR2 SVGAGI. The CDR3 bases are TGCGCCAGCAGCGGACAGGGACTCACCTACGAGCAGTACTTC. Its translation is CASSGQGLTYEQYF.

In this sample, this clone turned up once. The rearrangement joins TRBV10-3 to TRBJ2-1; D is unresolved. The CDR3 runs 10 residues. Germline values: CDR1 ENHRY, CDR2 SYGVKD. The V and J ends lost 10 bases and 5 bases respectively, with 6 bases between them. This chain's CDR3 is CATQDNEQFF. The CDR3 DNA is TGTGCCACACAAGACAATGAGCAGTTCTTC.

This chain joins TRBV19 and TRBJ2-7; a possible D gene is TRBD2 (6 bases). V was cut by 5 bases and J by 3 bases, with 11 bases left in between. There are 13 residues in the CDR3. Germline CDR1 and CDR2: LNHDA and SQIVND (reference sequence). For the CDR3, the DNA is TGTGCCAGTAGTTCCGGGACTCTCTACGAGCAGTACTTC. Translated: CASSSGTLYEQYF.